This T cell receptor (beta chain) was observed in a study of beta chain features in type 1 diabetes. On this clone: Its antigen is unknown.

Averaging about 120 mL, one heparinised blood draw was given by each donor. The V and J ends lost 7 bases and 5 bases respectively, with 14 bases between them. Germline lookup yields CDR1 SGHTA and CDR2 FQGNSA. The CDR3 extends over 13 amino acids. The study reverse transcribed the entire isolated RNA, so it sequenced expressed TCRB transcripts. Profiled with immunoSEQ multiplex PCR; TCRdb holds only in-frame clones, not every one. Here the sample spans roughly 160,000 clones, 6.5% to 10% being singletons. Study-wide results and caveats: Reduced insertions and increased deletions marked VDJ junctions in type 1 diabetes patients. For Type 1 diabetes patients, all four CD4+ subsets carried TCRB CDR3s that were moderately but significantly shorter. Cells that show high TCR expression could be over-represented by cDNA sequencing.

The material sequenced was central memory CD4+ T cells from blood. The TCR sequence derives from a woman aged 18-35 years with type 1 diabetes. J is TRBJ2-5 and V is TRBV7-2; D remains ambiguous. The CDR3 spells CASTNGARETQYF. DNA of the CDR3: TGTGCCAGCACAAACGGAGCCCGGGAGACCCAGTACTTC.